These 16 T cell receptor beta chains share one sample of origin, sequenced in a study of blood T cell repertoires in COVID-19. The assay was immunoSEQ multiplex PCR, and TCRdb's table has in-frame clones only and misses some. Among 250,000 to 300,000 clones listed, about nine tenths were seen once. The sample consisted of peripheral blood. These receptors were obtained from a woman in her twenties or thirties with COVID-19, enrolled during active disease.

The chain is built from TRBV2 and TRBJ1-2; 8 bases align to TRBD1. The germline V gene has CDR1 SNHLY and CDR2 FYNNEI. The CDR3 has 16 residues. V shed 7 bases, J shed 4 bases, and the junction held 14 bases outside the gene matches. CDR3 protein: CASTRTGHSGSYGYTF. The CDR3 region has the DNA TGTGCCAGCACCAGGACAGGGCACTCCGGCAGCTATGGCTACACCTTC. The whole variable domain, filled in from reference TRBV2 and TRBJ1-2, reads EPEVTQTPSHQVTQMGQEVILRCVPISNHLYFYWYRQILGQKVEFLVSFYNNEISEKSEIFDDQFSVERPDGSNFTLKIRSTKLEDSAMYFCASTRTGHSGSYGYTFGSGTRLTVV.

This rearrangement joins TRBV9 to TRBJ2-5; 10 nucleotides line up with TRBD1. The CDR3 sequence is 15 residues long. Germline V CDR1 and CDR2: SGDLS, YYNGEE. Losses at the gene ends were 3 bases for V and 5 bases for J; bases not matched to a gene: 7. In DNA, the CDR3 is TGTGCCAGCAGCGCCGACGGGACAGGGGTTGAGACCCAGTACTTC. This translates into CASSADGTGVETQYF.

This chain links TRBV7-9 with TRBJ2-2; the match to TRBD1 covers 9 bases. This CDR3 has 15 amino acids. CDR1 and CDR2 (germline): SEHNR, FQNEAQ (reference sequence). V shed 4 bases, J shed 3 bases, and the junction held 3 bases outside the gene matches. This chain's CDR3 is CASSSGTGYTGELFF. In DNA form, the CDR3 reads TGTGCCAGCAGCTCCGGGACAGGGTACACCGGGGAGCTGTTTTTT.

CDR3 nucleotides: TGTGCCAGCAGTTACCTTCACAGGGACGATTCACCCCTCCACTTT. Protein product: CASSYLHRDDSPLHF. The V call is TRBV6-7, the J call TRBJ1-6, with a possible D match to TRBD1 (6 bases). TRBV6-7 is an ORF, with its function uncertain. This CDR3 comprises 15 residues. The V gene lost 2 bases and the J gene lost 8 bases, with 13 bases spanning the gap.

V usage is TRBV7-7 and J usage is TRBJ1-1; 7 bases agree with TRBD1. The CDR3 covers 15 residues. With 1 base clipped from V and 13 bases from J, the junction kept 15 bases outside the gene matches. Per germline, CDR1 SSHAT and CDR2 FNYEAQ (reference sequence). The CDR3 DNA reads TGTGCCAGCAGCTTAGATATCGGACAGGACACGGAGGTTTTCTTT. Translated, it gives CASSLDIGQDTEVFF.

The chain's CDR3 is CASRVTSEGSYEQYF. For the CDR3, the DNA is TGTGCCAGCAGGGTTACTAGCGAGGGGTCCTACGAGCAGTACTTC. This chain links TRBV6-5 with TRBJ2-7, with 7 bases that match TRBD2. J gave up 1 base and V 6 bases, and 9 bases lay outside the gene matches. CDR1 is MNHEY and CDR2 is SVGAGI in the germline V gene. The CDR3 is made up of 15 amino acids.

This clone showed up just a few times. The V and J genes are TRBV28 and TRBJ2-7; TRBD1 matches 11 bases. Germline V CDR1 and CDR2: MDHEN, SYDVKM. This CDR3 is built from 15 residues. J was trimmed by 5 bases and V by 6 bases; bases with no gene match: 9. In DNA, the CDR3 is TGTGCCAGCAGCCCCAGGGGACAGGGGGGTAACGAGCAGTACTTC. This gives the protein CASSPRGQGGNEQYF.

The chain employs TRBV28 and TRBJ2-2, with TRBD2 matching over 7 bases. The trim removed 5 bases at V and 5 bases at J, leaving 14 bases unmatched. The germline gives CDR1 MDHEN, CDR2 SYDVKM. There are 17 residues in the CDR3. The CDR3 loop reads CASSLVGRVGGTGELFF. The CDR3 nucleotides read TGTGCCAGCAGTCTGGTGGGGAGGGTTGGCGGGACCGGGGAGCTGTTTTTT. Using reference TRBV28 and TRBJ2-2 for the parts outside the CDR3, the full variable domain is DVKVTQSSRYLVKRTGEKVFLECVQDMDHENMFWYRQDPGLGLRLIYFSYDVKMKEKGDIPEGYSVSREKKERFSLILESASTNQTSMYLCASSLVGRVGGTGELFFGEGSRLTVL.

The chain uses TRBV14 and TRBJ1-6; D gene ambiguous. V was clipped by 2 bases and J by 8 bases, with 13 bases between them. In germline, CDR1 is SGHDN, CDR2 FVKESK. The length of the CDR3 is 15 residues. The CDR3 DNA reads as TGTGCCAGCAGCCAATTGGGCCCTGGGCATTCACCCCTCCACTTT. Translating gives CASSQLGPGHSPLHF. The variable domain in full, with the rest retrieved from reference TRBV14 and TRBJ1-6, is EAGVTQFPSHSVIEKGQTVTLRCDPISGHDNLYWYRRVMGKEIKFLLHFVKESKQDESGMPNNRFLAERTGGTYSTLKVQPAELEDSGVYFCASSQLGPGHSPLHFGNGTRLTVT.

This clone is a singleton in its sample. This same CDR3 is encoded by further DNA sequences in the sample. In DNA, the CDR3 is TGTGCCAGCAGCTCCCGGGAGACCCAGTACTTC. Translated: CASSSRETQYF. This chain links TRBV7-8 with TRBJ2-5; unclear D gene. The CDR3 is 11 residues long. V was cut by 4 bases and J by 5 bases, with 5 bases left in between. CDR1 is SGHVS, CDR2 FQNEAQ, per germline. Complete variable domain (other parts from reference TRBV7-8 and TRBJ2-5): GAGVSQSPRYKVAKRGQDVALRCDPISGHVSLFWYQQALGQGPEFLTYFQNEAQLDKSGLPSDRFFAERPEGSVSTLKIQRTQQEDSAVYLCASSSRETQYFGPGTRLLVL.

This chain joins TRBV7-3 and TRBJ2-1; 14 positions match TRBD2. With 5 bases clipped from V and 8 bases from J, the junction kept 8 bases outside the gene matches. Germline V gene data show CDR1 as SGHTA and CDR2 as FQGTGA. The CDR3 is made up of 16 amino acids. This CDR3 reads CASSPAGLAGGDEQFF. For the CDR3, the DNA is TGTGCCAGCAGCCCAGCTGGACTAGCGGGAGGAGATGAGCAGTTCTTC.

In its sample, this clone was seen once. The V gene is TRBV28, the J gene TRBJ1-2, with TRBD1 as a possible D gene (6 bases). V lost 5 bases, J lost 6 bases, and 19 bases lay in between. CDR1 MDHEN and CDR2 SYDVKM come from the germline V gene. The CDR3 consists of 15 residues. Here the CDR3 reads CASSIGTGKVHGYTF. The CDR3 DNA follows: TGTGCCAGCAGTATAGGAACAGGGAAAGTCCATGGCTACACCTTC.

The J gene is TRBJ1-2, the V gene TRBV7-2; tentatively, D is TRBD1 (5 bases). The CDR3 has 14 residues. Trimming left V 1 base short and J 7 bases short, with 13 bases between. Germline CDR1 reads SGHTA; CDR2 reads FQGNSA. The CDR3 region has the DNA TGTGCCAGCAGCTTAGATCGGGGGGTGCCTGGCTACACCTTC. Translation: CASSLDRGVPGYTF.

The V gene is TRBV3-1 (or the pseudogene TRBV3-2), the J gene TRBJ1-2, with TRBD1 matching over 8 bases. Germline CDR1 is LGHDT and CDR2 is YNNKEL (reference sequence). The V and J ends lost 5 bases and 4 bases, in that order; junction bases with no gene match: 0. The CDR3 runs 12 residues. The CDR3 nucleotides are TGTGCCAGCAGCGACAGGGGCTATGGCTACACCTTC. It is translated as CASSDRGYGYTF.

The rearrangement links TRBV29-1 to TRBJ1-1, with a possible D match to TRBD1 (5 bases). V lost 6 bases to trimming and J lost 6 bases, with 17 bases between them. CDR1 SQVTM and CDR2 ANQGSEA come from the germline V gene. The CDR3 covers 13 residues. The CDR3 DNA follows: TGCAGCGTCCTATTCTCAGGGTTGGCTGAAGCTTTCTTT. It translates to CSVLFSGLAEAFF.

The chain is built from TRBV2 and TRBJ1-1; D is unresolved. This CDR3 has 10 residues. CDR1 and CDR2 from the germline V gene are SNHLY and FYNNEI. V lost 8 bases and J 5 bases, leaving 6 bases between the germline ends. CDR3 region: CASRGTEAFF. CDR3 DNA sequence: TGTGCCAGCCGCGGGACTGAAGCTTTCTTT.